These 21 T cell receptor beta chains were all obtained from the same sample, sequenced in a study of blood T cell repertoires in COVID-19. This table comes from immunoSEQ multiplex PCR, and its TCRdb copy is limited to in-frame clones, with some not included. Here the sample spans about 100,000 clones, approximately 80% being singletons. Sequencing input: peripheral blood. Receptor source: a man in his 70s with acute or convalescent COVID-19.

This chain connects TRBV18 to TRBJ1-1; the D gene is possibly TRBD1 (5 bases). CDR1 and CDR2 (germline): KGHSH, LQKENI. The CDR3 spans 15 residues. The V and J ends lost 4 bases and 4 bases respectively, with 16 bases between them. CDR3: CASSLPPGGATEAFF. As DNA, the CDR3 is TGTGCCAGCTCACTTCCCCCCGGAGGGGCCACTGAAGCTTTCTTT.

The chain has TRBV9 and TRBJ1-2, with D perhaps matching TRBD1 (6 bases). The V gene lost 3 bases and the J gene lost 2 bases, with 14 bases spanning the gap. The CDR3 runs to 15 residues. CDR1 and CDR2 (germline): SGDLS, YYNGEE. CDR3 DNA sequence: TGTGCCAGCAGCGCAGGGGACATAGACAACTATGGCTACACCTTC. Protein: CASSAGDIDNYGYTF.

The genes are TRBV5-1 and TRBJ1-3; D unclear. V lost 4 bases to trimming and J lost 0 bases, with 8 bases between them. CDR1 is SGHRS, CDR2 YFSETQ, per germline. There are 14 residues in the CDR3. The CDR3 loop reads CASSPQASGNTIYF. The DNA for the CDR3 is TGCGCCAGCAGCCCCCAGGCCTCTGGAAACACCATATATTTT.

The CDR3 reads CASSDSSGGTGGTDTQYF. CDR3 nucleotide sequence: TGTGCCAGCAGCGACAGTTCCGGCGGGACAGGGGGAACAGATACGCAGTATTTT. The V gene is TRBV13, the J gene TRBJ2-3; 11 positions match TRBD1. Germline CDR1 reads PRHDT; CDR2 reads FYEKMQ (reference sequence). The CDR3 extends over 18 amino acids. Trimming cost V 5 bases and J 3 bases; bases outside gene matches: 13. The complete variable domain, with remaining parts taken from reference TRBV13 and TRBJ2-3, reads AAGVIQSPRHLIKEKRETATLKCYPIPRHDTVYWYQQGPGQDPQFLISFYEKMQSDKGSIPDRFSAQQFSDYHSELNMSSLELGDSALYFCASSDSSGGTGGTDTQYFGPGTRLTVL.

The V gene is TRBV7-3, the J gene TRBJ2-5; the D gene is possibly TRBD2 (6 bases). CDR3 length equals 17 residues. CDR1 is SGHTA, CDR2 FQGTGA, per germline. Trimming cost V 3 bases and J 0 bases, with 17 bases left between them. The CDR3 protein is CASSFGSLQPHQETQYF. The CDR3 bases are TGTGCCAGCAGCTTCGGGAGTCTCCAGCCCCACCAAGAGACCCAGTACTTC.

V gene TRBV11-2 combines with J gene TRBJ2-7; 8 nucleotides align to TRBD1. This CDR3 is 15 amino acids long. With V trimmed by 5 bases and J by 3 bases, 9 bases remained unmatched. Looked up from germline, CDR1 is SGHAT and CDR2 is FQNNGV. The CDR3 here is CASSQGPGGYYEQYF. CDR3 nucleotides: TGTGCCAGCAGCCAAGGGCCAGGGGGCTACTACGAGCAGTACTTC.

The V call is TRBV28, the J call TRBJ1-5; D may be TRBD1 (6 bases). The ends were cut back, 5 bases at V and 2 bases at J, with 16 bases in the middle. Germline assignment: CDR1 MDHEN and CDR2 SYDVKM. This CDR3 contains 16 residues. The CDR3 DNA reads TGTGCCAGCAGTACCTCAGGGGCAGGGGGCAATCAGCCCCAGCATTTT. This gives the protein CASSTSGAGGNQPQHF. Based on the CDR3 plus reference TRBV28 and TRBJ1-5, the full variable domain is DVKVTQSSRYLVKRTGEKVFLECVQDMDHENMFWYRQDPGLGLRLIYFSYDVKMKEKGDIPEGYSVSREKKERFSLILESASTNQTSMYLCASSTSGAGGNQPQHFGDGTRLSIL.

The V call is TRBV21-1, the J call TRBJ2-3; TRBD2, as called in the table, went unchecked against the DNA. TRBV21-1 is marked as a pseudogene. CDR3 size: 19 residues. CDR3 loop: CASSKALRAGALILPTQYF. CDR3 in DNA: TGTGCCAGCAGCAAAGCGCTCCGAGCGGGGGCCCTTATACTCCCCACGCAGTATTTT.

The V gene is TRBV24-1, the J gene TRBJ2-5, with a possible D match to TRBD1 (6 bases). V dropped 4 bases and J dropped 3 bases, with 14 bases sitting between them. CDR3 length: 15 amino acids. Germline V gene data show CDR1 as KGHDR and CDR2 as SFDVKD. The CDR3 coding sequence is TGTGCCACCAGTGAACCCGGGACACCCGAAGAGACCCAGTACTTC. It encodes CATSEPGTPEETQYF.

The chain recombines TRBV7-2 with TRBJ2-7; the D is unclear. The V end lost 4 bases, the J end lost 2 bases, and 12 bases lay between the germline ends. CDR3 size: 14 residues. The germline V gene has CDR1 SGHTA and CDR2 FQGNSA. Here the CDR3 reads CASSSTGSPYEQYF. Written as DNA, the CDR3 is TGTGCCAGCAGCTCAACCGGGTCCCCCTACGAGCAGTACTTC.

The chain joins TRBV25-1 to TRBJ2-3, with 7 positions matching TRBD1. J gave up 3 bases and V 8 bases, and 8 bases lay outside the gene matches. The CDR3 has 14 amino acids. Germline assignment: CDR1 MGHDK and CDR2 SYGVNS. CDR3 sequence reads: CASRDSKVTDTQYF. The DNA for the CDR3 is TGTGCCAGCCGGGACAGCAAAGTAACAGATACGCAGTATTTT.

The chain combines TRBV12-5 with TRBJ2-1; 7 bases are a match to TRBD1. From germline, CDR1 is LGHNT and CDR2 FRNRAP. This CDR3 is built from 14 residues. Trimming at V came to 1 base and at J to 9 bases, leaving 6 bases not matched to a gene. The CDR3 region has the DNA TGTGCTAGTGGTTTGGAGGGGGCAGTCAGTGAGCAGTTCTTC. It encodes CASGLEGAVSEQFF.

As to this clone: A read error is possible here, since a much larger clone lies one base away. The chain employs TRBV19 and TRBJ1-1; 9 bases align to TRBD1. CDR3 size: 13 residues. The V gene's germline CDR1 is LNHDA and CDR2 SQIVND (reference sequence). Unmatched junction bases numbered 4, after V lost 10 bases and J lost 1 base. This chain's CDR3 is CATKQGANTEAFF. The CDR3 DNA follows: TGTGCCACCAAACAGGGGGCGAACACTGAAGCTTTCTTT. Full variable domain (rest looked up from reference TRBV19 and TRBJ1-1): DGGITQSPKYLFRKEGQNVTLSCEQNLNHDAMYWYRQDPGQGLRLIYYSQIVNDFQKGDIAEGYSVSREKKESFPLTVTSAQKNPTAFYLCATKQGANTEAFFGQGTRLTVV.

The V call is TRBV5-6, the J call TRBJ1-1; D is uncertain. V was trimmed by 2 bases and J by 2 bases, leaving 19 bases between them. The CDR3 covers 17 residues. Germline V lookup: CDR1 SGHDT, CDR2 YYEEEE. Written as DNA, the CDR3 is TGTGCCAGCAGCTTATTCATTGTGAGACACATAAACACTGAAGCTTTCTTT. It yields the protein CASSLFIVRHINTEAFF.

J is TRBJ2-5 and V is TRBV19; 7 bases are shared with TRBD1. The CDR3 length is 14 residues. The V and J ends lost 4 bases and 4 bases, in that order; junction bases with no gene match: 6. Germline loops: CDR1 LNHDA, CDR2 SQIVND (reference sequence). This CDR3 reads CASSNVQGTETQYF. The DNA for the CDR3 is TGTGCCAGTAGTAATGTACAGGGGACAGAGACCCAGTACTTC. The complete variable domain, with remaining parts taken from reference TRBV19 and TRBJ2-5, reads DGGITQSPKYLFRKEGQNVTLSCEQNLNHDAMYWYRQDPGQGLRLIYYSQIVNDFQKGDIAEGYSVSREKKESFPLTVTSAQKNPTAFYLCASSNVQGTETQYFGPGTRLLVL.

This chain connects TRBV29-1 to TRBJ1-1; unclear D gene. Trimming pared 7 bases from V and 6 bases from J, leaving 15 bases between. Looked up from germline, CDR1 is SQVTM and CDR2 is ANQGSEA. The CDR3 contains 12 residues. CDR3 nucleotide sequence: TGCAGCGGTGGACTGCCCGGGGCTGAAGCTTTCTTT. As protein: CSGGLPGAEAFF.

This chain joins TRBV13 and TRBJ2-5; D possibly corresponds to TRBD2 (5 bases). Trimming removed 6 bases at V and 9 bases at J, with 14 bases between. The CDR3 has 12 amino acids. Germline lookup yields CDR1 PRHDT and CDR2 FYEKMQ (reference sequence). The CDR3 sequence: CASSRKDLSQYF. CDR3 DNA sequence: TGTGCCAGCAGTAGAAAGGACTTATCCCAGTACTTC.

The chain couples TRBV9 to TRBJ1-1, with 9 positions matching TRBD1. V lost 0 bases, J lost 4 bases, and 7 bases stayed unmatched. Per the germline V gene, CDR1 is SGDLS and CDR2 is YYNGEE. The CDR3 extends over 16 amino acids. In nucleotides, the CDR3 is TGTGCCAGCAGCGTAGGGACAGGGGAAAGGGTCACTGAAGCTTTCTTT. It is translated as CASSVGTGERVTEAFF.

The chain employs TRBV4-2 and TRBJ2-3, with TRBD2 identical over 13 bases. CDR1 and CDR2 (germline): LGHNA, YNFKEQ. Trimming removed 1 base from V and 4 bases from J; junction bases left unmatched: 2. CDR3 length: 16 amino acids. The DNA for the CDR3 is TGTGCCAGCAGCCAAGGGACTAGCGGGGGACCAGATACGCAGTATTTT. Translated, it gives CASSQGTSGGPDTQYF.

V gene TRBV6-5 combines with J gene TRBJ1-1; D ambiguous. CDR1 is MNHEY and CDR2 is SVGAGI in the germline V gene. This CDR3 is 15 amino acids long. Trimming took off 6 bases at V and 5 bases at J, with 19 bases between the two ends. CDR3 protein: CASRPVGVSKTEAFF. CDR3 bases: TGTGCCAGCAGGCCCGTCGGGGTAAGCAAGACTGAAGCTTTCTTT.

V usage is TRBV5-1 and J usage is TRBJ2-1, with 8 bases lining up with TRBD1. Unmatched junction bases numbered 3, after V lost 0 bases and J lost 10 bases. This CDR3 contains 13 residues. The germline gives CDR1 SGHRS, CDR2 YFSETQ. The CDR3, as DNA: TGCGCCAGCAGCTTGGATACAGGGGGAGAGCAGTTCTTC. As protein: CASSLDTGGEQFF.